This T cell receptor (beta chain) stems from a study of response to subunit inactivated influenza vaccine. Study results and caveats: Each seasonal influenza vaccination, the authors suggested, recruits few new T cells.

One entry per CDR3 protein, called by TCRdb with MiXCR from the RT-PCR reads. The profile shows 700,000 to 900,000 distinct CDR3 sequences, over 20% of them singletons. As regards this clonotype: Its antigen is still unknown.

The TCR sequence derives from a man in his forties or fifties who received an inactivated influenza vaccine. The sample in question was PBMCs from blood, obtained roughly 5 days after vaccination.

The CDR3 sequence is CSVVGTGVYEQYF. The CDR3 nucleotides read TGCAGCGTTGTTGGGACAGGAGTATACGAGCAGTACTTC. The rearrangement joins TRBV29-1 to TRBJ2-7, with 8 bases lining up with TRBD1. The CDR3 totals 13 residues. The germline CDR1 and CDR2 sequences are SQVTM and ANQGSEA. V was clipped by 4 bases and J by 4 bases; unmatched bases: 6.